The present entry profiles one TCR beta chain with its context. The sample comes from a study of T cell responses to AZD1222 COVID-19 vaccine. Measured with immunoSEQ multiplex PCR; TCRdb has only the in-frame clones, and not every one. Of 90,000 to 120,000 clones in the sample, 87% were seen once. The CDR3 sequence is 17 residues long. Germline CDR1 LNHNV, CDR2 YYDKDF (reference sequence). V lost 3 bases, J lost 0 bases, and 10 bases stayed unmatched. The input for sequencing was peripheral blood, taken on day 0 of AZD1222 vaccination. This receptor was identified in an adult in good health. The rearrangement joins TRBV15 to TRBJ1-1; 7 positions match TRBD1. CDR3 region: CATSSKGQVLMNTEAFF. In DNA form, the CDR3 reads TGTGCCACCAGCAGTAAAGGACAGGTTCTCATGAACACTGAAGCTTTCTTT.